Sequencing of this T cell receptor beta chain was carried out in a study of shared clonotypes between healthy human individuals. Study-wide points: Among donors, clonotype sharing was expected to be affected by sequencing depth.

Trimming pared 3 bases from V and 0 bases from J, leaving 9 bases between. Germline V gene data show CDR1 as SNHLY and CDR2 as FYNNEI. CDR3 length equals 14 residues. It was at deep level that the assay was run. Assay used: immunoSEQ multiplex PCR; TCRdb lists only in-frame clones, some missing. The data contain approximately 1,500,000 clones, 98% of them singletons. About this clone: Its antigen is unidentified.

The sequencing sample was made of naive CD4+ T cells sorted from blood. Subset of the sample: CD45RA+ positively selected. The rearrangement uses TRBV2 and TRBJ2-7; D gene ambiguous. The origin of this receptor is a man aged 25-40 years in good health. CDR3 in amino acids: CASSDRISSYEQYF. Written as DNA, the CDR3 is TGTGCCAGCAGTGACAGGATAAGCTCCTACGAGCAGTACTTC.